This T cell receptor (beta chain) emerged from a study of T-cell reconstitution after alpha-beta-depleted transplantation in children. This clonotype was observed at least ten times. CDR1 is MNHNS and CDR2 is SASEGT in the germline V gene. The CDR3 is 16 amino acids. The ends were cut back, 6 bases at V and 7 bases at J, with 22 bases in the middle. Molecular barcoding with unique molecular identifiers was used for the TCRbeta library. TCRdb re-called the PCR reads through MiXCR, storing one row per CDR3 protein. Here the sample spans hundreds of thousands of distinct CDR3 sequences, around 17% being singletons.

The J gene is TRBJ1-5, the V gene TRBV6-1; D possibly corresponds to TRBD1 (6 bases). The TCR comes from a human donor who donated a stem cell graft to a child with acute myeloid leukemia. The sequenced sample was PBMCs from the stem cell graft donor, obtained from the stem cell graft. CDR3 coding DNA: TGTGCCAGCAGCCTGGAAGGATGGGGGGCGAACCAGCCCCAGCATTTT. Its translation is CASSLEGWGANQPQHF.